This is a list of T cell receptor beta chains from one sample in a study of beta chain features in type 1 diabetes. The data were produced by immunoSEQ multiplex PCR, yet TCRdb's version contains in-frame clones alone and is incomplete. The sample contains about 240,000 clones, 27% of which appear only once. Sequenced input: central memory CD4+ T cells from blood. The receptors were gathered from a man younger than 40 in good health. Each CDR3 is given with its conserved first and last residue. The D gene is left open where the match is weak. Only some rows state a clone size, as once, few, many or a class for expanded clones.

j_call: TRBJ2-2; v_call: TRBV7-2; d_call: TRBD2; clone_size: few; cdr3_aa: CASSLAGLANTGELFF; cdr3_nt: TGTGCCAGCAGCTTAGCGGGACTAGCGAACACCGGGGAGCTGTTTTTT
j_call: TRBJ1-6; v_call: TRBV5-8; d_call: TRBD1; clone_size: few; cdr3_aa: CASTPGGTGGLPLHF; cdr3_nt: TGTGCCAGCACCCCCGGGGGGACAGGCGGCCTCCCCCTCCACTTT
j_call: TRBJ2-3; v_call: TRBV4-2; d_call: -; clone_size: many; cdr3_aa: CASSQVFSGTDTQYF; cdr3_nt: TGTGCCAGCAGCCAAGTTTTCTCAGGCACAGATACGCAGTATTTT
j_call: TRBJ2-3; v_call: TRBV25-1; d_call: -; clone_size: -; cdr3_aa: CASSLGGVNTDTQYF; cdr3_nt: TGTGCCAGCAGTCTGGGGGGAGTGAACACAGATACGCAGTATTTT
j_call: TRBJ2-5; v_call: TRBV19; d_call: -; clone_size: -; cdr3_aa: CASSPPGTSGETQYF; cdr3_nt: TGTGCCAGTAGTCCCCCCGGGACGTCCGGGGAGACCCAGTACTTC
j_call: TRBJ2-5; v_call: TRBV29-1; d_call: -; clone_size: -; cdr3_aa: CSVGGRGRGETQYF; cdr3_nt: TGCAGCGTTGGGGGCCGGGGGCGCGGGGAGACCCAGTACTTC
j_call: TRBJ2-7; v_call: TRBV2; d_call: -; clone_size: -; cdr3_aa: CASSEFRLSYEQYF; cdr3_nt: TGTGCCAGCAGTGAATTCAGGTTGTCCTACGAGCAGTACTTC
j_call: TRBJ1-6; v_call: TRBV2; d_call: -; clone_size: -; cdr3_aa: CASTTPARNSPLHF; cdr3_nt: TGTGCCAGCACCACTCCGGCGCGGAATTCACCCCTCCACTTT
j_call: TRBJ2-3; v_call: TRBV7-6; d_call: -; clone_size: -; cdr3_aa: CASSSPTGGGTDTQYF; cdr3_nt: TGTGCCAGCAGCTCACCGACAGGAGGTGGAACAGATACGCAGTATTTT
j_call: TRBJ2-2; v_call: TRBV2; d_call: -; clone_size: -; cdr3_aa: CASKGTRKDTGELFF; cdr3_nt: TGTGCCAGCAAGGGGACAAGAAAAGACACCGGGGAGCTGTTTTTT
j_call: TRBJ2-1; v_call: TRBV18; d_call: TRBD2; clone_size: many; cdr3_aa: CASSPPGLAGGGEQFF; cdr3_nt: TGTGCCAGCTCACCCCCCGGACTAGCGGGAGGGGGTGAGCAGTTCTTC
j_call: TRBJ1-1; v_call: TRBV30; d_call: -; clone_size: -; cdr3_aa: CAWSTPGHIYTEAFF; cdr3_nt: TGTGCCTGGAGTACTCCAGGGCATATTTACACTGAAGCTTTCTTT
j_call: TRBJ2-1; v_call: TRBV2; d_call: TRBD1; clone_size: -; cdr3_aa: CASSLLGTGDSEQFF; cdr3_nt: TGTGCCAGCAGCCTTCTAGGGACAGGGGATAGTGAGCAGTTCTTC
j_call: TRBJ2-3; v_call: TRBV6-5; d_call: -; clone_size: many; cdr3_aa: CASSSSTDTQYF; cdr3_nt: TGTGCCAGCAGTTCGAGCACAGATACGCAGTATTTT
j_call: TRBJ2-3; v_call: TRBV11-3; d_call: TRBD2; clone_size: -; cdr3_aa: CASSLGLAGQRGDTQYF; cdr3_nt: TGTGCCAGCAGCTTAGGACTAGCGGGACAGCGGGGAGATACGCAGTATTTT
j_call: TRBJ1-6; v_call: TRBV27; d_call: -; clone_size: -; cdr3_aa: CASSLTNSPLHF; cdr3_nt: TGTGCCAGCAGTCTTACTAATTCACCCCTCCACTTT
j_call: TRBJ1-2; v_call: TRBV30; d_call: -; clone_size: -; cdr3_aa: CAWGRGNYGYTF; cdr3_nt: TGTGCCTGGGGGCGGGGAAACTATGGCTACACCTTC
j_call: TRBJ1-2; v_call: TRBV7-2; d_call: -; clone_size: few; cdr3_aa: CASSLAVLIYGYTF; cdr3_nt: TGTGCCAGCAGCTTAGCCGTCCTGATCTATGGCTACACCTTC
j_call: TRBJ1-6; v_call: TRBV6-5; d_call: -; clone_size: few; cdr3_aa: CASSSSDLGLHF; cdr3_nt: TGTGCCAGCAGTTCGTCCGATCTCGGCCTCCACTTT
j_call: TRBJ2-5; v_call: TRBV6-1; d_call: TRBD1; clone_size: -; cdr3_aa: CASSQTGGMETQYF; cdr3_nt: TGTGCCAGCAGCCAGACAGGGGGCATGGAGACCCAGTACTTC
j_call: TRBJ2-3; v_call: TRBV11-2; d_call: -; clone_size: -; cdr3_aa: CASSLIPLREEDTQYF; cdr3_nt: TGTGCCAGCAGCTTAATCCCTCTTCGGGAAGAAGATACGCAGTATTTT
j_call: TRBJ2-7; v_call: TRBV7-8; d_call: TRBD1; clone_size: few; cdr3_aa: CASSLPGQTTYEQYF; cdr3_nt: TGTGCCAGCAGCTTACCGGGACAGACAACCTACGAGCAGTACTTC
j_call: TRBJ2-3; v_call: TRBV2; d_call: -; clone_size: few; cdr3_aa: CASRKQGTNTDTQYF; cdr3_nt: TGTGCCAGCAGGAAACAGGGTACTAACACAGATACGCAGTATTTT
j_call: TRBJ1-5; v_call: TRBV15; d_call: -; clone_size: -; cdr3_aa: CATSREGMAQHF; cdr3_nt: TGTGCCACCAGCCGGGAAGGCATGGCCCAGCATTTT
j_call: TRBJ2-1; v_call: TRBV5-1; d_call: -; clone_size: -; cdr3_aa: CASSPDTGGSGNEQFF; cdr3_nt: TGCGCCAGCAGCCCCGACACCGGGGGATCAGGCAATGAGCAGTTCTTC
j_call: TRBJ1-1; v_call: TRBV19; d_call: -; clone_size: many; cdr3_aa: CASSMPDLTEAFF; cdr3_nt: TGTGCCAGTAGTATGCCTGATTTAACTGAAGCTTTCTTT
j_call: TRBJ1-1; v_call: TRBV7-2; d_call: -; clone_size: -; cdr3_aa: CASSWGRENTEAFF; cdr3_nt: TGTGCCAGCAGCTGGGGACGGGAGAACACTGAAGCTTTCTTT
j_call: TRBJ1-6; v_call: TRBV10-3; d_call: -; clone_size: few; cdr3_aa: CATRGSTSLHF; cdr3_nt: TGTGCCACCCGGGGATCTACATCCCTCCACTTT
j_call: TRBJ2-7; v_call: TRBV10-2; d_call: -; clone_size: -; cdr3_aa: CASSTNSYEQYF; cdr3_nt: TGCGCCAGCAGTACTAACAGCTACGAGCAGTACTTC
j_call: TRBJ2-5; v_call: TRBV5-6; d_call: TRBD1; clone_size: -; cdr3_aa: CASSGGQGRETQYF; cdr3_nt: TGTGCCAGCAGCGGTGGACAGGGGAGGGAGACCCAGTACTTC
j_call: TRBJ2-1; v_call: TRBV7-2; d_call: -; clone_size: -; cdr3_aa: CASSTSRPAYNEQFF; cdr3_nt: TGTGCCAGCAGCACATCCCGACCGGCCTACAATGAGCAGTTCTTC
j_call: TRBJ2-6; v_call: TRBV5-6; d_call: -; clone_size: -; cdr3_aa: CASSLVTGANVLTF; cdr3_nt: TGTGCCAGCAGCTTGGTCACTGGGGCCAACGTCCTGACTTTC
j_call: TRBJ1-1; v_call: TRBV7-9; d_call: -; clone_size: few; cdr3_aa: CASSLVGNTEAFF; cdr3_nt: TGTGCCAGCAGCTTAGTTGGGAACACTGAAGCTTTCTTT
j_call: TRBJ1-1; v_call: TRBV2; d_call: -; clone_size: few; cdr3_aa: CASSADTEAFF; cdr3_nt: TGTGCCAGCAGTGCTGACACTGAAGCTTTCTTT
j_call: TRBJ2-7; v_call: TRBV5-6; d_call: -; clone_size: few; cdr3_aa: CASSSRSYEQYF; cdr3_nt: TGTGCCAGCAGCTCACGGTCCTACGAGCAGTACTTC
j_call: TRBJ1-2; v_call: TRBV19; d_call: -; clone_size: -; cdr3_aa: CASSTRRDPAGGTGYTF; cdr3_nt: TGTGCCAGTAGTACCCGACGGGACCCAGCCGGGGGGACCGGCTACACCTTC
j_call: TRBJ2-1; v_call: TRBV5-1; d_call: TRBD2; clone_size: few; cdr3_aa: CASSFESGSRNNEQFF; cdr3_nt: TGCGCCAGCAGCTTTGAAAGCGGGAGTAGGAACAATGAGCAGTTCTTC
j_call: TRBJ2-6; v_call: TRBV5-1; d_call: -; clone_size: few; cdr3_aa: CASSQDGAGANVLTF; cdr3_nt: TGCGCCAGCAGCCAGGATGGGGCTGGGGCCAACGTCCTGACTTTC
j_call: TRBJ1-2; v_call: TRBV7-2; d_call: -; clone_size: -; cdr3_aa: CASSYNNYGYTF; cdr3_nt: TGTGCCAGCAGCTATAATAACTATGGCTACACCTTC
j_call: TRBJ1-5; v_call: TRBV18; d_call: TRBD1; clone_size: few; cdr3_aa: CASSLGTGGLNQPQHF; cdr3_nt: TGTGCCAGCTCACTGGGAACAGGGGGGCTCAATCAGCCCCAGCATTTT
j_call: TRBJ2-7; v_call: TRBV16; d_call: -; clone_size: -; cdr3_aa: CASSHSYEQYF; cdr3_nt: TGTGCCAGCAGCCATTCCTACGAGCAGTACTTC
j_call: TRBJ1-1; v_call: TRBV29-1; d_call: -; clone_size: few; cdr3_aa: CSATQASLNTEAFF; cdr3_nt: TGCAGCGCCACGCAGGCCAGTCTGAACACTGAAGCTTTCTTT
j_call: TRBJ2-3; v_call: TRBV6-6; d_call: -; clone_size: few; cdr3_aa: CASSHMGLSLTDTQYF; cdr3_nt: TGTGCCAGCAGCCATATGGGACTTTCCCTCACAGATACGCAGTATTTT
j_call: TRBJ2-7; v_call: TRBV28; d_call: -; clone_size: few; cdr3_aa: CASSPGTPYEQYF; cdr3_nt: TGTGCCAGCAGCCCCGGGACACCCTACGAGCAGTACTTC
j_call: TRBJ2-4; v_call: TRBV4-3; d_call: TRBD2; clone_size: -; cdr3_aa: CASSQDRNGGRNIQYF; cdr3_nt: TGCGCCAGCAGCCAAGATAGGAACGGGGGGAGGAACATTCAGTACTTC
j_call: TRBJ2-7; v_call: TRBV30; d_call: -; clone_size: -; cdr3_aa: CAWSGAGAQGEQYF; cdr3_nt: TGTGCCTGGAGTGGCGCAGGGGCCCAAGGGGAGCAGTACTTC
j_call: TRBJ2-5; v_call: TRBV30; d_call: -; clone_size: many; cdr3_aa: CAWNQNPPETQYF; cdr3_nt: TGTGCGTGGAACCAGAACCCGCCAGAGACCCAGTACTTC
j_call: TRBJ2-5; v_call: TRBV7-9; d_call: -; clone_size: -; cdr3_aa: CASSPITPETQYF; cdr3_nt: TGTGCCAGCAGCCCTATCACCCCAGAGACCCAGTACTTC
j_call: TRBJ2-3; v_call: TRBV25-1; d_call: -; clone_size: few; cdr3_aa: CASSDVGRGGNTQYF; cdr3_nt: TGTGCCAGCAGTGACGTGGGAAGGGGGGGGAATACGCAGTATTTT
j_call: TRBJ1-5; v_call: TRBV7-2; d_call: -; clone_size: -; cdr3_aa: CASSVQRSAQHF; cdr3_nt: TGTGCCAGCAGCGTGCAGAGGTCGGCCCAGCATTTT
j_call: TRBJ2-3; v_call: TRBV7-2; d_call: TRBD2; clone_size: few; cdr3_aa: CASSGGLAGTDTQYF; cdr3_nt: TGTGCCAGCAGCGGCGGACTAGCGGGGACAGATACGCAGTATTTT
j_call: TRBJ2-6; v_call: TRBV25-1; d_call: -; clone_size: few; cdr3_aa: CASTSSGANVLTF; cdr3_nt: TGTGCCAGCACGTCATCTGGGGCCAACGTCCTGACTTTC
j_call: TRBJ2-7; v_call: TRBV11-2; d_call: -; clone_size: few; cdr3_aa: CASILEYSYEQYF; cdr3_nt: TGTGCCAGCATCTTAGAGTATTCCTACGAGCAGTACTTC
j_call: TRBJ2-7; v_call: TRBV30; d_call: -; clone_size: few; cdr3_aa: CAWSVRPSAEAYEQYF; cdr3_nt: TGTGCCTGGAGTGTACGGCCGAGTGCTGAGGCGTACGAGCAGTACTTC
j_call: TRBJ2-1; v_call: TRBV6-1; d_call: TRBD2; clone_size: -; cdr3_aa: CASYSGGVDEQFF; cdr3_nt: TGTGCCAGTTATAGCGGGGGAGTCGATGAGCAGTTCTTC
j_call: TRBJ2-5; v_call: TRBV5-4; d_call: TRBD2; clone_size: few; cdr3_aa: CASSSGGGAGFQETQYF; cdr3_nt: TGTGCCAGCAGCTCGGGCGGGGGAGCGGGGTTTCAAGAGACCCAGTACTTC
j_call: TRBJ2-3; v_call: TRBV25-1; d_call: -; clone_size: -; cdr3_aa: CASRGEGDPYF; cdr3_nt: TGTGCCAGCAGGGGGGAGGGGGATCCGTATTTT
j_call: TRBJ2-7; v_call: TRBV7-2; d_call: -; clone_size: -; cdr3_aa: CASSAQGGVYEQYF; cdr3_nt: TGTGCCAGCAGCGCCCAGGGGGGCGTCTACGAGCAGTACTTC